Presented here are 11 T cell receptor beta chains from one specimen sequenced in a study of cytomegalovirus exposure and HLA in healthy donors. The study ran its PCR with 60 Vbeta and 13 Jbeta primers. Produced via immunoSEQ multiplex PCR; TCRdb's table is partial and in-frame only. The sample has about 140,000 clones, 80% seen once. Source material: PBMCs. These receptors all stem from a female donor in good health and CMV-seronegative.

The table lists this clone with a count of one. The chain has TRBV2 and TRBJ1-4, with TRBD1 as a possible D gene (6 bases). The CDR3 consists of 15 residues. Trimming removed 4 bases at V and 8 bases at J, with 17 bases between. Per germline, CDR1 SNHLY and CDR2 FYNNEI. The CDR3 here is CASSAINRVGEKLFF. In DNA, the CDR3 is TGTGCCAGCAGTGCCATAAACAGGGTGGGAGAAAAACTGTTTTTT.

The genes are TRBV27 and TRBJ2-3; 9 nucleotides agree with TRBD1. This CDR3 comprises 16 residues. V trimming: 10 bases; J trimming: 2 bases; junction bases outside the gene matches: 13. CDR1 is MNHEY and CDR2 is SMNVEV in the germline V gene (reference sequence). The CDR3 spells CATSGTGGPLTDTQYF. DNA of the CDR3: TGTGCCACCTCCGGTACAGGGGGCCCACTCACAGATACGCAGTATTTT.

The rearrangement joins TRBV4-1 to TRBJ1-2; 8 bases align to TRBD1. The CDR3 spans 17 residues. Germline V gene lookup returns CDR1 MGHRA and CDR2 YSYEKL. V was clipped by 0 bases and J by 4 bases; unmatched bases: 10. The CDR3 protein is CASSQDPRDRGLYGYTF. The CDR3 DNA reads TGCGCCAGCAGCCAAGACCCCCGCGACAGGGGCCTCTATGGCTACACCTTC.

This clone was seen more than once but under ten times. The chain is built from TRBV29-1 and TRBJ2-3; 13 bases align to TRBD2. CDR3 length: 15 amino acids. CDR1 is SQVTM, CDR2 ANQGSEA, per germline. V dropped 6 bases and J dropped 4; count of bases not matched to a gene: 7. Here the CDR3 DNA reads TGCAGCGTCCCAATACTAGCGGGAGGGCCAGATACGCAGTATTTT. The encoded protein is CSVPILAGGPDTQYF.

This CDR3 is CASSLGLAGVKTQYF. DNA of the CDR3: TGTGCCAGCAGCTTAGGACTAGCGGGAGTGAAGACCCAGTACTTC. This chain links TRBV9 with TRBJ2-5; 13 nucleotides agree with TRBD2. Per the germline V gene, CDR1 is SGDLS and CDR2 is YYNGEE. V lost 4 bases, J lost 6 bases, and 6 bases stayed unmatched. The CDR3 has 15 amino acids. The full variable domain, its missing parts supplied by reference TRBV9 and TRBJ2-5, is DSGVTQTPKHLITATGQRVTLRCSPRSGDLSVYWYQQSLDQGLQFLIQYYNGEERAKGNILERFSAQQFPDLHSELNLSSLELGDSALYFCASSLGLAGVKTQYFGPGTRLLVL.

The chain uses TRBV16 and TRBJ2-7; 7 nucleotides agree with TRBD1. J was trimmed by 2 bases and V by 6 bases; bases with no gene match: 7. The CDR3 length is 14 residues. Germline CDR1 KGHSY, CDR2 FQNENV. CDR3 DNA: TGTGCCAGCAGTTACGCAGGGGGTCCCTACGAGCAGTACTTC. This sequence encodes CASSYAGGPYEQYF.

CDR3: CASSASSLTAAQYF. For the CDR3, the DNA is TGCGCCAGCAGCGCAAGTTCCTTAACGGCGGCTCAGTACTTC. This chain joins TRBV5-1 and TRBJ2-7; D unresolved. The CDR3 runs 14 residues. The V gene's germline CDR1 is SGHRS and CDR2 YFSETQ. The V end lost 4 bases, the J end lost 10 bases, and 21 bases lay between the germline ends.

The gene calls are TRBV27 and TRBJ2-7; no clear D gene. This CDR3 is built from 13 residues. Germline V CDR1 and CDR2: MNHEY, SMNVEV (reference sequence). V was pared by 10 bases and J by 0 bases, with 13 bases between. The CDR3 region has the DNA TGTGCCACCCGAGGTAGCTACTCCTACGAGCAGTACTTC. This translates into CATRGSYSYEQYF.

This clone was seen a handful of times. The genes are TRBV5-6 and TRBJ1-1; D is uncertain. The CDR3 totals 15 residues. Germline assignment: CDR1 SGHDT and CDR2 YYEEEE. Trimming left V 6 bases short and J 0 bases short, with 15 bases between. CDR3 amino acids: CASTERNELNTEAFF. CDR3 sequence (DNA): TGTGCCAGCACCGAGAGGAACGAGTTGAACACTGAAGCTTTCTTT. Complete variable domain (other parts from reference TRBV5-6 and TRBJ1-1): DAGVTQSPTHLIKTRGQQVTLRCSPKSGHDTVSWYQQALGQGPQFIFQYYEEEERQRGNFPDRFSGHQFPNYSSELNVNALLLGDSALYLCASTERNELNTEAFFGQGTRLTVV.

This chain joins TRBV28 and TRBJ2-1; D might be TRBD1 (6 bases). V gave up 6 bases and J gave up 6 bases, with 18 bases separating them. In germline, CDR1 is MDHEN, CDR2 SYDVKM. The CDR3 length is 15 residues. The CDR3 DNA reads TGTGCCAGCAGAAGTACCGGGACACCAATCAATGAGCAGTTCTTC. It encodes CASRSTGTPINEQFF.

The J gene is TRBJ2-1, the V gene TRBV28; D unresolved. CDR1 and CDR2 (germline): MDHEN, SYDVKM. The V gene lost 5 bases and the J gene lost 0 bases, with 14 bases spanning the gap. The CDR3 contains 16 residues. The CDR3 sequence: CASSAPPGVSYNEQFF. The CDR3 coding sequence is TGTGCCAGCAGTGCTCCTCCAGGCGTCTCCTACAATGAGCAGTTCTTC.